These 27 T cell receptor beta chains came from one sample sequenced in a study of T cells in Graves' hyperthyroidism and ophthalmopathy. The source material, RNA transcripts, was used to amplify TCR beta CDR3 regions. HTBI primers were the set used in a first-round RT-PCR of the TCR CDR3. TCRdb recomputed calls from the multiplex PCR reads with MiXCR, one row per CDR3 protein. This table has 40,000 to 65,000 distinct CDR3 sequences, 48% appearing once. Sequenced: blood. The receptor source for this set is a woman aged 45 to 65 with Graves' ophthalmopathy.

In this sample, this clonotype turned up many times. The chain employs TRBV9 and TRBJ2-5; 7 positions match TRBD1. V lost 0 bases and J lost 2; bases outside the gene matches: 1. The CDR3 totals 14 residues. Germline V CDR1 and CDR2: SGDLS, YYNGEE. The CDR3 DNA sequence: TGTGCCAGCAGCGTAGGCAGGGGGCAAGAGACCCAGTACTTC. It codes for CASSVGRGQETQYF.

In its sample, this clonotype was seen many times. As DNA, the CDR3 is TGTGCCAGTAGTATAGGTCGAAACATTCAGTACTTC. Translating gives CASSIGRNIQYF. The V and J genes are TRBV19 and TRBJ2-4; no clear D. V gave up 1 base and J gave up 6 bases, with 4 bases separating them. This CDR3 region has 12 residues. Germline V gives CDR1 LNHDA, CDR2 SQIVND (reference sequence).

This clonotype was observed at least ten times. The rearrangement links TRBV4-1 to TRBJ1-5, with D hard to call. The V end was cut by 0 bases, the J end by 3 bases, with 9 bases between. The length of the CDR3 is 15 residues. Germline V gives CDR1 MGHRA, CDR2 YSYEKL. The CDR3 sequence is CASSQEGHNNQPQHF. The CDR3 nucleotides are TGCGCCAGCAGCCAAGAAGGGCACAACAATCAGCCCCAGCATTTT.

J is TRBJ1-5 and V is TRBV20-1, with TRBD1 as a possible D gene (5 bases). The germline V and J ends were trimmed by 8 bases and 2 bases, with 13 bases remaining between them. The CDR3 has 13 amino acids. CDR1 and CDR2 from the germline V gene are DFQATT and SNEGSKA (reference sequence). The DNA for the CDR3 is TGCAGTAGTGGGGGGAAGGGCAATCAGCCCCAGCATTTT. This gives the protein CSSGGKGNQPQHF.

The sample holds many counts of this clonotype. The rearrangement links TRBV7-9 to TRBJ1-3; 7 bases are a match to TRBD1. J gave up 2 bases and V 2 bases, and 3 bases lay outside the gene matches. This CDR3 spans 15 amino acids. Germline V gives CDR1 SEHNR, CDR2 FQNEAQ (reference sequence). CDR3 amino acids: CASSLTRGAGNTIYF. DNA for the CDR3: TGTGCCAGCAGCTTAACCAGGGGGGCTGGAAACACCATATATTTT.

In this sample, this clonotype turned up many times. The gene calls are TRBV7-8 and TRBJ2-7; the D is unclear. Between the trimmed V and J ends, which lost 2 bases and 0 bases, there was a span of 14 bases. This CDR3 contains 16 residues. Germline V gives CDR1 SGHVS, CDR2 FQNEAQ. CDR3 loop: CASSLSVWSSSYEQYF. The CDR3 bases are TGTGCCAGCAGCTTAAGTGTGTGGTCGAGCTCCTACGAGCAGTACTTC.

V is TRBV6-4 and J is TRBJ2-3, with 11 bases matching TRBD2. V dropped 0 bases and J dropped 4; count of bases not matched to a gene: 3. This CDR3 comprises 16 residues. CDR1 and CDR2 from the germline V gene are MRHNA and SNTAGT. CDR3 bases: TGTGCCAGCAGTGACTCGACTAGCGGGAAGGCAGATACGCAGTATTTT. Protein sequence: CASSDSTSGKADTQYF.

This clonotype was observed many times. The DNA of the CDR3 is TGTGCCAGTAGACAAGACAGGGGATCGGAGACCCAGTACTTC. Translating it yields CASRQDRGSETQYF. This chain links TRBV19 with TRBJ2-5, with 8 bases lining up with TRBD1. The germline V gene encodes CDR1 LNHDA and CDR2 SQIVND (reference sequence). V gave up 6 bases and J gave up 5 bases; unmatched junction bases: 8. This CDR3 is 14 amino acids long.

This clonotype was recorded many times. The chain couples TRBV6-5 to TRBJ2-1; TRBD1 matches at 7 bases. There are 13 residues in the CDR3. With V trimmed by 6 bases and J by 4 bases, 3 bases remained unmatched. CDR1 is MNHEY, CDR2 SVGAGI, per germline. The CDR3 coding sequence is TGTGCCAGCAGGTCGACAGGGTACAATGAGCAGTTCTTC. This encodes CASRSTGYNEQFF.

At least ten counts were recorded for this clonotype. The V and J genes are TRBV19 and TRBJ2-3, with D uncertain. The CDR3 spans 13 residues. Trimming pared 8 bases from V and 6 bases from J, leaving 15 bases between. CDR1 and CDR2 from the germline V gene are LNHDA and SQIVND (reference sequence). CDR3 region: CASSTLEVDTQYF. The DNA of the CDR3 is TGTGCCAGTTCGACGCTGGAAGTGGATACGCAGTATTTT.

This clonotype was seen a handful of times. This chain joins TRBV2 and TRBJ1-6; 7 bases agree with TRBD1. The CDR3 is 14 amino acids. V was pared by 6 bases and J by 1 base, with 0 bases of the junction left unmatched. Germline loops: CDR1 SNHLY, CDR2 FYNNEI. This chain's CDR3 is CASRTGSYNSPLHF. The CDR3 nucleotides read TGTGCCAGCAGGACAGGGTCCTATAATTCACCCCTCCACTTT.

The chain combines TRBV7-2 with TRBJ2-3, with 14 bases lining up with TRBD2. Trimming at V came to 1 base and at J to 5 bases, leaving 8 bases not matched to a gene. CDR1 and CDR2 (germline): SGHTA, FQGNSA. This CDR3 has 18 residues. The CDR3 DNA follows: TGTGCCAGCAGCTTAGGGACTAGCGGGAGGACGCGAGGAGATACGCAGTATTTT. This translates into CASSLGTSGRTRGDTQYF.

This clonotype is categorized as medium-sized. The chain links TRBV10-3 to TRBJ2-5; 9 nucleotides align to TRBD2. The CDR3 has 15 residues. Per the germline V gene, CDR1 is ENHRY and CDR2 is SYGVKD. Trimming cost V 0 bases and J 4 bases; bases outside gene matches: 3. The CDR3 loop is CAISESGLAGETQYF. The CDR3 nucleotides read TGTGCCATCAGTGAGTCGGGACTAGCAGGAGAGACCCAGTACTTC.

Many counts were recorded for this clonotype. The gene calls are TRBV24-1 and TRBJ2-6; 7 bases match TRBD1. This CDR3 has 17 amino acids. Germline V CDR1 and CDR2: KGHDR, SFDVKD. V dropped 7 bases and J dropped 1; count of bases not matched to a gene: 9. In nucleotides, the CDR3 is TGTGCCACCAGCCCCCGACAGGGCGCTTCTGGGGCCAACGTCCTGACTTTC. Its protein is CATSPRQGASGANVLTF.

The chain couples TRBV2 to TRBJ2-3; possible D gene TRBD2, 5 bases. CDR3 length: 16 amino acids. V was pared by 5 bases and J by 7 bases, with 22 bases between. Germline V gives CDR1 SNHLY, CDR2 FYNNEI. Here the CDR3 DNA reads TGTGCCAGCAGTTGGGGAGATGGTGACTATGGCTATACGCAGTATTTT. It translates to CASSWGDGDYGYTQYF.

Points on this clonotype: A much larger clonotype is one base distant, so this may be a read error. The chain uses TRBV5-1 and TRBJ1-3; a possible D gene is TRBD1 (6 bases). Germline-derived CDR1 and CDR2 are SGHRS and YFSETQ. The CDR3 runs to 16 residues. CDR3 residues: CASSLDQGYSGNTMYF. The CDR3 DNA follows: TGCGCCAGCAGCTTGGATCAGGGGTACTCTGGAAACACCATGTATTTT.

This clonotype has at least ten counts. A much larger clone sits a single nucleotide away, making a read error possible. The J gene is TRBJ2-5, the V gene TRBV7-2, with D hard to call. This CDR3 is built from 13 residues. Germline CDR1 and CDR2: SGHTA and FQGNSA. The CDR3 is CACSFSRQETQYF. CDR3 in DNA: TGTGCCTGCAGCTTCTCTCGCCAAGAGACCCAGTACTTC.

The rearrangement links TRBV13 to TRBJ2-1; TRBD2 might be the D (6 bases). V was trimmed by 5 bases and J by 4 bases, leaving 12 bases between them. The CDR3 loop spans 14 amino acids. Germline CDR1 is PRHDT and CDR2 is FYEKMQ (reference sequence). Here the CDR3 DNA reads TGTGCCAGCAGCGCCCGGGACTTGTACAATGAGCAGTTCTTC. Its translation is CASSARDLYNEQFF.

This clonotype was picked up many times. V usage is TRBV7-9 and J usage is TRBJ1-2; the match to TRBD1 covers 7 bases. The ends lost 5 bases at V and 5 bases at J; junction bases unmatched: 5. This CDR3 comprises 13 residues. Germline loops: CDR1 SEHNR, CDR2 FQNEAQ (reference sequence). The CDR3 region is CASSQQGQYGYTF. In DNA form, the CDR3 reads TGTGCCAGCAGCCAACAGGGGCAGTATGGCTACACCTTC.

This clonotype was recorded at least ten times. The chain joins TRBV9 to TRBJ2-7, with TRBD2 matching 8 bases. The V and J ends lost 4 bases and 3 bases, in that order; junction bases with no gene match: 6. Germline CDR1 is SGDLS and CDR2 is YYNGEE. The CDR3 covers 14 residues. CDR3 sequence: CASSPRGGHYEQYF. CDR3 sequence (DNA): TGTGCCAGCAGCCCCCGGGGGGGGCACTACGAGCAGTACTTC.

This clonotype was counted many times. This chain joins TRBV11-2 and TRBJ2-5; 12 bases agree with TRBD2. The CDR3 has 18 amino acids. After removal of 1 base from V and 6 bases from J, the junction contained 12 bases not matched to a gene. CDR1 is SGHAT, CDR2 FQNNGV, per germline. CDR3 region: CASSLVGPTSGSEKTQYF. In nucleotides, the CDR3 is TGTGCCAGCAGCTTAGTCGGCCCGACTAGCGGGAGTGAGAAGACCCAGTACTTC. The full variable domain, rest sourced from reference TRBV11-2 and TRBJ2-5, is EAGVAQSPRYKIIEKRQSVAFWCNPISGHATLYWYQQILGQGPKLLIQFQNNGVVDDSQLPKDRFSAERLKGVDSTLKIQPAKLEDSAVYLCASSLVGPTSGSEKTQYFGPGTRLLVL.

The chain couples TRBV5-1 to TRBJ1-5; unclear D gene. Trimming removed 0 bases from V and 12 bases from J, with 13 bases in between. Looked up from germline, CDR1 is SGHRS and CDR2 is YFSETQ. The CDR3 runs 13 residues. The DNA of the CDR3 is TGCGCCAGCAGCTTGGTTAGCAGGAGGGTCCAGCATTTT. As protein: CASSLVSRRVQHF.

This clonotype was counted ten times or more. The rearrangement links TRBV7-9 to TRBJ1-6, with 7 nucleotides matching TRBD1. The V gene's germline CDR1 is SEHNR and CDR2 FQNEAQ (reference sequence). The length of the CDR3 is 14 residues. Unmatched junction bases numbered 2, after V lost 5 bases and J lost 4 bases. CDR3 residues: CASSPGQYNSPLHF. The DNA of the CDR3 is TGTGCCAGCAGCCCGGGACAGTATAATTCACCCCTCCACTTT.

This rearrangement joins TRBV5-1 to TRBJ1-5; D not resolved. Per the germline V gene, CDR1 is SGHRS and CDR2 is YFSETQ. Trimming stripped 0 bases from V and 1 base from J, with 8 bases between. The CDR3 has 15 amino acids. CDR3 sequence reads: CASSLDLTSNQPQHF. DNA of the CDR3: TGCGCCAGCAGCTTGGATCTCACGAGCAATCAGCCCCAGCATTTT. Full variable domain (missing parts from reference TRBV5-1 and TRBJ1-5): KAGVTQTPRYLIKTRGQQVTLSCSPISGHRSVSWYQQTPGQGLQFLFEYFSETQRNKGNFPGRFSGRQFSNSRSEMNVSTLELGDSALYLCASSLDLTSNQPQHFGDGTRLSIL.

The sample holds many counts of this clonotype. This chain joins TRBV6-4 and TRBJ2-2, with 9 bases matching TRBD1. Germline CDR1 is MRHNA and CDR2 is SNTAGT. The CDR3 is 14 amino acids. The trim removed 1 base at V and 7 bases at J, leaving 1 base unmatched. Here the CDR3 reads CASSDWTGDGELFF. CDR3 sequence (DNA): TGTGCCAGCAGTGACTGGACAGGGGACGGGGAGCTGTTTTTT.

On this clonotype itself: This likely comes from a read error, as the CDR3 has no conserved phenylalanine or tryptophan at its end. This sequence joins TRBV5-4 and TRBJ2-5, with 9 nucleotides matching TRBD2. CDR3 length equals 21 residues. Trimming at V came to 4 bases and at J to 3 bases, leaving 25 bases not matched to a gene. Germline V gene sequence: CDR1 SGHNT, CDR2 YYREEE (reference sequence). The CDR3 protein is CASSARDLVSGRMYGEETQYL. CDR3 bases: TGTGCCAGCAGCGCCCGGGATTTAGTTAGCGGGAGAATGTATGGCGAAGAGACCCAGTACCTC.

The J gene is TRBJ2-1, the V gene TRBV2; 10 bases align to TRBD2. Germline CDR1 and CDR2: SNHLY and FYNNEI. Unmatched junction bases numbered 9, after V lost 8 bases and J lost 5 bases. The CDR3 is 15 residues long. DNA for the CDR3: TGTGCCAGCCACGGGGGACTAGCGACCAACAATGAGCAGTTCTTC. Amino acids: CASHGGLATNNEQFF.